The T cell receptor beta chain under discussion was sequenced for a study of blood T cell repertoires in COVID-19. About the research overall: T cells, B-cell-depleted T cells, or PBMCs supplied cDNA or gDNA.

The authors' processing: Researchers report that nucleated cell counts were estimated from reference gene primer amplification. Only in-frame clones appear in the TCRdb table, and some are missing; sequencing was by immunoSEQ multiplex PCR. V, J and clone size are those of that table, while D and trimming were read from the DNA. The sample yields about 120,000 clones, 85% to 90% seen once. The CDR3 loop spans 13 amino acids. Germline V gives CDR1 MNHEY, CDR2 SVGAGI. Trimming shortened V by 10 bases and J by 2 bases, and 12 bases separated the two germline ends. The receptor was derived from a human donor in a cohort sampled during active COVID-19. The chain carries TRBV6-5 and TRBJ1-3; D call uncertain. Source material: peripheral blood. CDR3 protein: CATAVEPGNTIYF. CDR3 DNA: TGTGCCACCGCAGTGGAGCCTGGAAACACCATATATTTT.